Here is one T cell receptor beta chain with its context. This entry comes from a study of T cells after somatic rescue of genetic block. Germline V lookup: CDR1 SGHRS, CDR2 YFSETQ. The CDR3 loop spans 13 amino acids. V was cut by 3 bases and J by 5 bases, with 9 bases left in between. TCRdb keeps only in-frame clones here, not all; method: immunoSEQ multiplex PCR. The sample lists fewer than 15,000 clones, over 65% occurring once. Sequencing was carried out using peripheral blood mononuclear cells (PBMCs). The V gene is TRBV5-1, the J gene TRBJ2-1; no definite D call. The receptor was derived from a boy between 10 and 17 years old. The DNA for the CDR3 is TGCGCCAGCAGCTCCCCGGGTAACAATGAGCAGTTCTTC. It translates to CASSSPGNNEQFF.